The source of this T cell receptor (beta chain) is a study of T cell responses to AZD1222 COVID-19 vaccine. Assay used: immunoSEQ multiplex PCR; TCRdb lists only in-frame clones, some missing. Among about 100,000 clones listed, 87% were seen once. The CDR3 runs to 14 residues. The V end was cut by 7 bases, the J end by 3 bases, with 16 bases between. The germline CDR1 and CDR2 sequences are MNHEY and SVGAGI. Study-level results: The span of vaccine-associated CD4 TCRs extended across spike, with dominance at 160-218 and 743-854. Samples come after the peak T cell response, not at day 14. As reported, nearly half of all spike-specific TCRs target variant regions that are unmutated. Donors were mostly white British, more females; clonal diversity possibly underestimated.

This clone turned up a few times. As yet, its antigen is unknown. The sequence derives from an adult in good health. The rearrangement uses TRBV6-5 and TRBJ2-7; D ambiguous. Material: peripheral blood, obtained on day 0 of AZD1222 vaccination. The CDR3 is CASIMGNAYYEQYF. CDR3 nucleotide sequence: TGTGCCAGCATTATGGGCAACGCGTACTACGAGCAGTACTTC.